This T cell receptor beta chain was observed in a study of regulatory T cells in long-lasting Graves disease. Overall study: Patients met the persistent Graves' disease definition after over 5 years of antithyroid drugs with positive TSH receptor antibodies.

Library construction for TCR beta used iRepertoire HTBI primers and Arm-PCR of CDR3 regions. Using its own MiXCR run on the multiplex PCR reads, TCRdb lists one record per CDR3 protein. The sample consists of over 250,000 distinct CDR3 sequences, 20% to 25% of them appearing once. This clonotype was observed a few times. Indicated time point: persistent/refractory GD, antithyroid drugs over 5 years with positive TRAb. Researchers made the TCR library from RNA that was extracted from PBMCs. Deletions cut 3 bases from V and 0 bases from J, with 20 bases between. The CDR3 spans 17 residues. CDR1 is DFQATT, CDR2 SNEGSKA, per germline (reference sequence).

This specimen was peripheral blood mononuclear cells (PBMCs), taken when the disease was refractory, from a patient treated with antithyroid drugs. The receptor was isolated from a female donor with Graves disease. The chain is built from TRBV20-1 and TRBJ1-1; no clear D gene. CDR3 DNA: TGCAGTGCTAGGGGGAGAGTAGCAGCACACATGAACACTGAAGCTTTCTTT. This gives the protein CSARGRVAAHMNTEAFF.